The 9 T cell receptor beta chains given below trace back to one sample, sequenced in a study of T-cell reconstitution after alpha-beta-depleted transplantation in children. Unique molecular identifiers were used in preparing the TCRbeta library. TCRdb fed the PCR reads into MiXCR, producing one record per CDR3 protein. Among fewer than 700,000 distinct CDR3 sequences, 10% to 15% were seen once, and the ten largest hold around 2.2%. The sequencing used PBMCs, mostly from graft donor cells, collected 360 days after TCRalphabeta/CD19-depleted stem cell transplant. The receptors were gathered from a male patient younger than 18 who had a stem cell transplant for acute myeloid leukemia, so the T cells may come from the graft donor.

The chain has TRBV12-3 or TRBV12-4 and TRBJ2-4; 8 positions match TRBD2. The V gene end was trimmed by 6 bases and the J gene end by 6 bases; junction bases not matched to a gene: 7. The CDR3 totals 14 residues. The CDR3 DNA reads TGTGCCAGCAGCCCTGGACTAGCTGGAAACATTCAGTACTTC. Amino acid sequence: CASSPGLAGNIQYF.

The chain uses TRBV20-1 and TRBJ2-7; 7 bases are a match to TRBD1. J gave up 2 bases and V 6 bases, and 13 bases lay outside the gene matches. In germline, CDR1 is DFQATT, CDR2 SNEGSKA (reference sequence). There are 15 residues in the CDR3. The CDR3 region is CSAQTLRQGTYEQYF. The CDR3 bases are TGCAGTGCACAGACGTTGCGACAGGGAACCTACGAGCAGTACTTC.

This clonotype was picked up a small number of times. The gene calls are TRBV23-1 and TRBJ2-7, with D possibly being TRBD1 (5 bases). TRBV23-1 is annotated as an ORF whose role is uncertain. Between the trimmed V and J ends, which lost 3 bases and 6 bases, there was a span of 18 bases. The CDR3 loop spans 15 amino acids. CDR3 nucleotide sequence: TGCGCCAGCAGTCACCCTAGGGCAGGGCTCCCCGAGCAGTACTTC. Its protein is CASSHPRAGLPEQYF.

J is TRBJ2-2 and V is TRBV29-1, with D perhaps TRBD1 (6 bases). V lost 0 bases and J lost 0, with 17 bases in between. The CDR3 contains 18 residues. CDR1 is SQVTM and CDR2 is ANQGSEA in the germline V gene. Written as DNA, the CDR3 is TGCAGCGTTGAAGATCCCCTTGACAGGAATGCGAACACCGGGGAGCTGTTTTTT. Protein sequence: CSVEDPLDRNANTGELFF.

The chain joins TRBV6-2 or TRBV6-3 to TRBJ2-1; D is possibly TRBD2 (5 bases). The ends were cut back, 0 bases at V and 0 bases at J, with 12 bases in the middle. The CDR3 extends over 17 amino acids. Looked up from germline, CDR1 is MNHEY and CDR2 is SVGEGT. DNA of the CDR3: TGTGCCAGCAGTTACTCTCTACTGGGGAGCTCCTACAATGAGCAGTTCTTC. This translates into CASSYSLLGSSYNEQFF.

This clonotype occurred a few times. The chain has TRBV28 and TRBJ2-7, with 7 bases aligning to TRBD1. This CDR3 region has 13 residues. Germline V lookup: CDR1 MDHEN, CDR2 SYDVKM. Losses at the gene ends were 8 bases for V and 3 bases for J; bases not matched to a gene: 7. CDR3 loop: CASGRQGYYEQYF. CDR3 DNA sequence: TGTGCCAGCGGACGACAGGGATACTACGAGCAGTACTTC.

The rearrangement uses TRBV10-3 and TRBJ2-7; tentative D call: TRBD2 (6 bases). Germline V gene lookup returns CDR1 ENHRY and CDR2 SYGVKD. V was clipped by 2 bases and J by 7 bases, with 18 bases between them. There are 15 residues in the CDR3. The CDR3: CAISERASAPVEQYF. In nucleotides, the CDR3 is TGTGCCATCAGTGAGAGGGCTAGCGCGCCCGTGGAGCAGTACTTC.

This clonotype was recorded at least ten times. The chain combines TRBV6-2 or TRBV6-3 with TRBJ2-2, with 9 bases that match TRBD2. Germline assignment: CDR1 MNHEY and CDR2 SVGEGT. Trimming at V came to 6 bases and at J to 4 bases, leaving 6 bases not matched to a gene. The CDR3 consists of 15 residues. The CDR3 DNA follows: TGTGCCAGCAGGATAGCGGGAGAGGTCACCGGGGAGCTGTTTTTT. It codes for CASRIAGEVTGELFF.

J is TRBJ2-4 and V is TRBV21-1; no check of the table's D call, TRBD2, against the DNA was made. TRBV21-1 is labeled a pseudogene. The CDR3 has 20 amino acids. The CDR3 loop is CASSSMRASGRALAKNIQYF. The CDR3 bases are TGTGCCAGCAGCTCTATGAGGGCTAGCGGGAGGGCCTTAGCCAAAAACATTCAGTACTTC.